This T cell receptor (beta chain) is from a study of Ad26.COV2.S vaccination and SARS-CoV-2 variants. This clone has a single count. Stated treatment: about 20 received Ad26.COV2.S at low or high dose, single or two shots; five or six received placebo; per-sample allocation not given. Repertoires come from day 63 after the first vaccine or placebo injection. Using immunoSEQ multiplex PCR, the repertoire was profiled, and TCRdb retains in-frame clones only, with some absent. The sample includes 430,000 or so clones, roughly nine tenths seen only once; the top ten take 2% to 3%. V lost 6 bases and J 7 bases, leaving 22 bases between the germline ends. The V gene's germline CDR1 is MDHEN and CDR2 SYDVKM. This CDR3 has 17 amino acids.

This material consisted of peripheral blood, taken in a trial of Ad26.COV2.S vaccine versus placebo. This clonotype was obtained from a person between 18 and 65 years old who received the Ad26.COV2.S COVID-19 vaccine or a placebo. V usage is TRBV28 and J usage is TRBJ1-6, with D unresolved. DNA of the CDR3: TGTGCCAGCAGCCTCCACCCTCAGGACGGGGAGAATTCACCCCTCCACTTT. Residues: CASSLHPQDGENSPLHF.